Below are 17 T cell receptor beta chains sequenced from a single sample in a study of control samples from healthy donors and cancer patients (dated by TCRdb to the early 2020s). Library preparation was by the immunoSEQ multiplex PCR assay. TCRdb took over this immuneACCESS table, retaining in-frame rearrangements with V and J assigned. Such tables are incomplete; in checked studies, under half of the missing clones stem from an unresolved V gene, and the remainder is unexplained. The sample profile shows around 160,000 clones; approximately 93% of them were found once. Together, the top ten hold roughly 5.5% of the sample. The sample consisted of blood. These receptors all come from a young man in good health.

The chain links TRBV29-1 to TRBJ2-7, with D uncertain. CDR3 length: 14 amino acids. CDR1 is SQVTM, CDR2 ANQGSEA, per germline. The germline V and J ends were trimmed by 6 bases and 0 bases, with 15 bases remaining between them. The CDR3 sequence: CSVAGSEYSYEQYF. The CDR3 nucleotides are TGCAGCGTAGCCGGGTCAGAATACTCCTACGAGCAGTACTTC.

The DNA for the CDR3 is TGTGCCAGCAACAGGGAAGGGTATGGCTACACCTTC. Protein: CASNREGYGYTF. The chain joins TRBV2 to TRBJ1-2, with D possibly matching TRBD1 (6 bases). The CDR3 extends over 12 amino acids. Germline CDR1 reads SNHLY; CDR2 reads FYNNEI. The germline V and J ends were trimmed by 7 bases and 5 bases, with 11 bases remaining between them.

V usage is TRBV30 and J usage is TRBJ1-4; 8 bases map to TRBD1. In germline, CDR1 is GTSNPN, CDR2 SVGIG (reference sequence). CDR3 size: 16 residues. V lost 2 bases and J lost 7; bases outside the gene matches: 12. The CDR3 coding sequence is TGTGCCTGGAGTACTATTTTTCGGACAGGGAGTGAAAAACTGTTTTTT. Encoded protein: CAWSTIFRTGSEKLFF.

This clone was picked up a small number of times. This chain connects TRBV7-9 to TRBJ1-2, with TRBD1 matching over 8 bases. This CDR3 comprises 13 residues. Germline-derived CDR1 and CDR2 are SEHNR and FQNEAQ (reference sequence). The J segment lost 8 bases and the V segment lost 8 bases, leaving 10 bases of the junction unmatched. Here the CDR3 DNA reads TGTGCCAGCGTCCCTACAGGGGGAAGAGGCTACACCTTC. It codes for CASVPTGGRGYTF.

The genes are TRBV27 and TRBJ1-4; tentative D call: TRBD1 (5 bases). The germline V gene encodes CDR1 MNHEY and CDR2 SMNVEV (reference sequence). The CDR3 spans 15 residues. Trimming pared 2 bases from V and 15 bases from J, leaving 22 bases between. The CDR3 DNA is TGTGCCAGCAGTTTAACCCCGTACGGGACTGGAGCGGTGTTTTTT. Translated: CASSLTPYGTGAVFF. Variable domain in full (rest from reference TRBV27 and TRBJ1-4): EAQVTQNPRYLITVTGKKLTVTCSQNMNHEYMSWYRQDPGLGLRQIYYSMNVEVTDKGDVPEGYKVSRKEKRNFPLILESPSPNQTSLYFCASSLTPYGTGAVFFGSGTQLSVL.

The chain combines TRBV30 with TRBJ1-3; D possibly corresponds to TRBD1 (5 bases). The CDR3 covers 14 residues. Germline CDR1 GTSNPN, CDR2 SVGIG (reference sequence). Trimming took 0 bases from V and 4 from J, leaving 10 bases between them. CDR3: CAWSVVRVGNTIYF. The CDR3 nucleotides are TGTGCCTGGAGTGTAGTCAGGGTGGGAAACACCATATATTTT.

The gene calls are TRBV2 and TRBJ2-3; TRBD2 matches 7 bases. The V gene end was trimmed by 2 bases and the J gene end by 9 bases; junction bases not matched to a gene: 20. There are 18 residues in the CDR3. Germline V gives CDR1 SNHLY, CDR2 FYNNEI. CDR3: CASSEFPSGAWRIRTQYF. CDR3 nucleotides: TGTGCCAGCAGTGAATTCCCTAGCGGCGCCTGGAGGATAAGAACGCAGTATTTT.

The chain uses TRBV7-8 and TRBJ2-1; D remains ambiguous. The CDR3 sequence is 15 residues long. Trimming shortened V by 0 bases and J by 0 bases, and 6 bases separated the two germline ends. CDR1 and CDR2 (germline): SGHVS, FQNEAQ. The CDR3 loop reads CASSLAMSSYNEQFF. The CDR3 bases are TGTGCCAGCAGCTTAGCTATGAGCTCCTACAATGAGCAGTTCTTC. Combining the CDR3 with reference TRBV7-8 and TRBJ2-1 gives the whole variable domain GAGVSQSPRYKVAKRGQDVALRCDPISGHVSLFWYQQALGQGPEFLTYFQNEAQLDKSGLPSDRFFAERPEGSVSTLKIQRTQQEDSAVYLCASSLAMSSYNEQFFGPGTRLTVL.

This chain links TRBV28 with TRBJ2-2, with D perhaps given as TRBD1 or TRBD2 (5 bases each). V lost 10 bases to trimming and J lost 3 bases, with 24 bases between them. The CDR3 totals 17 residues. CDR1 and CDR2 (germline): MDHEN, SYDVKM. The chain's CDR3 is CATVDSGRDYYTGELFF. For the CDR3, the DNA is TGTGCCACCGTCGACAGCGGTAGAGATTACTACACCGGGGAGCTGTTTTTT. Full variable domain (missing parts from reference TRBV28 and TRBJ2-2): DVKVTQSSRYLVKRTGEKVFLECVQDMDHENMFWYRQDPGLGLRLIYFSYDVKMKEKGDIPEGYSVSREKKERFSLILESASTNQTSMYLCATVDSGRDYYTGELFFGEGSRLTVL.

CDR3 sequence (DNA): TGTGCCAGCAGCAACGACAGGTTCACAGATACGCAGTATTTT. Translated, it gives CASSNDRFTDTQYF. The chain links TRBV27 to TRBJ2-3, with D maybe TRBD1 (6 bases). The V and J ends lost 6 bases and 2 bases respectively, with 12 bases between them. CDR3 size: 14 residues. From germline, CDR1 is MNHEY and CDR2 SMNVEV (reference sequence).

The chain has TRBV4-2 and TRBJ1-4; TRBD1 agrees at 10 bases. Losses at the gene ends were 4 bases for V and 8 bases for J; bases not matched to a gene: 16. The CDR3 spans 18 residues. Germline V lookup: CDR1 LGHNA, CDR2 YNFKEQ. CDR3 in amino acids: CASSRMGVGQGISEKLFF. In DNA, the CDR3 is TGTGCCAGCAGCCGGATGGGGGTGGGACAGGGGATATCGGAAAAACTGTTTTTT.

The rearrangement joins TRBV7-2 to TRBJ2-3; 10 bases line up with TRBD2. The V and J ends lost 5 bases and 8 bases, in that order; junction bases with no gene match: 10. The CDR3 is 15 amino acids. Germline CDR1 reads SGHTA; CDR2 reads FQGNSA. This CDR3 is CASSLSSGSGSTQYF. CDR3 bases: TGTGCCAGCAGCCTATCTAGCGGGAGCGGGAGTACGCAGTATTTT. Based on the CDR3 plus reference TRBV7-2 and TRBJ2-3, the full variable domain is GAGVSQSPSNKVTEKGKDVELRCDPISGHTALYWYRQSLGQGLEFLIYFQGNSAPDKSGLPSDRFSAERTGGSVSTLTIQRTQQEDSAVYLCASSLSSGSGSTQYFGPGTRLTVL.

V and J are TRBV11-1 and TRBJ2-5; 9 bases map to TRBD1. J lost 5 bases, V lost 4 bases, and 5 bases had no gene match. This CDR3 comprises 14 residues. CDR1 and CDR2 from the germline V gene are SGHAT and FQDESV (reference sequence). The CDR3: CASSWDRVRETQYF. In DNA form, the CDR3 reads TGTGCCAGCAGCTGGGACAGGGTTAGGGAGACCCAGTACTTC.

The J gene is TRBJ1-4, the V gene TRBV3-1 (or the pseudogene TRBV3-2); tentative D call: TRBD1 (6 bases). The CDR3 runs to 15 residues. V lost 2 bases and J 7 bases, leaving 14 bases between the germline ends. CDR1 is LGHDT, CDR2 YNNKEL, per germline (reference sequence). The CDR3 sequence is CASSQNPGEGEKLFF. The CDR3 DNA reads TGTGCCAGCAGCCAAAATCCAGGGGAGGGTGAAAAACTGTTTTTT.

This clone was observed a single time. The chain has TRBV6-2 or TRBV6-3 and TRBJ2-7, with unresolved D. The CDR3 runs to 11 residues. The germline V gene encodes CDR1 MNHEY and CDR2 SVGEGT. Trimming pared 6 bases from V and 2 bases from J, leaving 5 bases between. The CDR3 loop reads CASSIAYEQYF. The CDR3 DNA is TGTGCCAGCAGCATAGCCTACGAGCAGTACTTC.

V is TRBV6-6 and J is TRBJ2-5; the D call may be TRBD1 or TRBD2 (6 bases each). CDR3 length: 11 residues. V was trimmed by 7 bases and J by 4 bases, leaving 7 bases between them. Germline CDR1 and CDR2: MNHNY and SVGAGI (reference sequence). CDR3 coding DNA: TGTGCCAGCAAGGGGGGAGAGACCCAGTACTTC. Translated, it gives CASKGGETQYF.

This chain uses TRBV28 with TRBJ1-5; D is uncertain. Trimming left V 4 bases short and J 7 bases short, with 14 bases between. The CDR3 is made up of 14 amino acids. The V gene's germline CDR1 is MDHEN and CDR2 SYDVKM. The CDR3, as DNA: TGTGCCAGCAGTTCTGACATGCCGCGGCAGCCCCAGCATTTT. Its protein is CASSSDMPRQPQHF.